This T cell receptor (beta chain) was sequenced in a study of beta chain features in type 1 diabetes. CDR3 length: 15 residues. V was cut by 5 bases and J by 2 bases, with 15 bases left in between. Germline V CDR1 and CDR2: MGHDK, SYGVNS. This clone was seen a handful of times. The entirety of the isolated RNA underwent reverse transcription, so expressed TCRB transcripts were sequenced. Libraries were prepared by immunoSEQ multiplex PCR; TCRdb keeps only in-frame clonotypes and omits some of them. The repertoire consists of about 620,000 clones, with around 15% occurring once and the leading ten covering 0.09% to 0.095%.

Material: naive CD4+ T cells from blood. The receptor was isolated from a man in his late teens or twenties in good health. The V and J genes are TRBV25-1 and TRBJ2-5; TRBD2 is a possible D gene (5 bases). CDR3 loop: CASSPLTGGQETQYF. The CDR3 nucleotides are TGTGCCAGCAGTCCTCTGACTGGAGGTCAAGAGACCCAGTACTTC. Full variable domain (missing parts from reference TRBV25-1 and TRBJ2-5): EADIYQTPRYLVIGTGKKITLECSQTMGHDKMYWYQQDPGMELHLIHYSYGVNSTEKGDLSSESTVSRIRTEHFPLTLESARPSHTSQYLCASSPLTGGQETQYFGPGTRLLVL.